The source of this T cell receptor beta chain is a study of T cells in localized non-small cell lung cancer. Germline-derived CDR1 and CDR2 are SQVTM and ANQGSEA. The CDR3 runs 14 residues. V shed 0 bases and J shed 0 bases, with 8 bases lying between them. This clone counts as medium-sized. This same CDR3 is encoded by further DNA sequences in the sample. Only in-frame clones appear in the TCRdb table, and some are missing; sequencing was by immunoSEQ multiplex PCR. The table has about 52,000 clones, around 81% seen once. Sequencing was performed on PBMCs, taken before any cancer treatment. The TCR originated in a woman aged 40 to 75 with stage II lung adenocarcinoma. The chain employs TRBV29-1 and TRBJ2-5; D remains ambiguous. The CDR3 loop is CSVEDRAYQETQYF. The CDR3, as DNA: TGCAGCGTTGAAGATCGCGCGTACCAAGAGACCCAGTACTTC.